This is a list of T cell receptor beta chains from one sample in a study of cytomegalovirus exposure and HLA in healthy donors. The repertoire was sequenced with immunoSEQ multiplex PCR; TCRdb's copy has only in-frame clones and lacks some. Seen here are some 190,000 clones, about nine tenths observed once, and the top ten hold more than 1%. Sequenced sample: PBMCs. The origin of the receptors is a boy aged 2 to 10 in good health and CMV-seronegative. Each CDR3 is given with its conserved first and last residue. D genes are given only for firm matches. Not every row has a clone size; where given, it reads once, few, many or a size class.

TRBJ1-2 NA TRBD1 TRBV4-2 CASSREGQGDYGYTF TGTGCCAGCAGCCGGGAGGGACAGGGGGACTATGGCTACACCTTC
TRBJ1-2 once NA TRBV6-5 CASSKTGYGYTF TGTGCCAGCAGTAAAACAGGGTATGGCTACACCTTC
TRBJ2-5 NA TRBD2 TRBV6-5 CASSSGWGGETQYF TGTGCCAGCAGCTCGGGTTGGGGGGGAGAGACCCAGTACTTC
TRBJ2-5 NA NA TRBV25-1 CASSEYHRKETQYF TGTGCCAGCAGTGAATATCACAGAAAAGAGACCCAGTACTTC
TRBJ1-5 NA NA TRBV19 CASSNLKLPQHF TGTGCCAGTAGTAACCTCAAACTACCCCAGCATTTT
TRBJ1-4 NA TRBD1 TRBV5-1 CASSFQGANEKLFF TGCGCCAGCAGCTTTCAGGGGGCTAATGAAAAACTGTTTTTT
TRBJ2-7 NA TRBD1 TRBV27 CASGSGTAFYEQYF TGTGCCAGCGGCTCCGGGACAGCTTTCTACGAGCAGTACTTC
TRBJ1-2 NA NA TRBV19 CASSSGFSGYTF TGTGCCAGTAGTTCAGGGTTTTCGGGCTACACCTTC
TRBJ2-6 NA NA TRBV5-8 CASSLDRSGANVLTF TGTGCCAGCAGCTTGGACAGATCTGGGGCCAACGTCCTGACTTTC
TRBJ2-7 NA TRBD1 TRBV27 CARPDAGTANYEQYF TGTGCCAGACCGGATGCTGGGACAGCCAATTACGAGCAGTACTTC
TRBJ1-2 NA TRBD1 TRBV7-2 CASRRDRRYGYTF TGTGCCAGCAGGAGGGACAGACGCTATGGCTACACCTTC
TRBJ2-7 NA TRBD1 TRBV5-1 CASSLEGQIYEQYF TGCGCCAGCAGCTTGGAGGGACAGATTTACGAGCAGTACTTC
TRBJ2-3 NA NA TRBV6-1 CASSETRAPLDTQYF TGTGCCAGCAGTGAAACTAGAGCTCCATTAGATACGCAGTATTTT
TRBJ1-5 NA NA TRBV27 CASSFRLSNQPQHF TGTGCCAGCAGTTTCAGGTTGAGCAATCAGCCCCAGCATTTT
TRBJ2-7 NA TRBD2 TRBV10-3 CATVDLASGTYEQYF TGTGCCACGGTGGACTTGGCTAGCGGGACCTACGAGCAGTACTTC
TRBJ2-4 few TRBD2 TRBV19 CASSIGDSGGLRNIQYF TGTGCCAGTAGTATAGGGGATAGCGGGGGGCTTAGAAACATTCAGTACTTC
TRBJ2-3 NA NA TRBV30 CAWSVGGSSLDTQYF TGTGCCTGGAGTGTAGGCGGATCCTCCCTAGATACGCAGTATTTT
TRBJ1-1 NA NA TRBV28 CASSLEFAGTEAFF TGTGCCAGCAGTTTAGAGTTTGCGGGGACTGAAGCTTTCTTT
TRBJ1-1 NA NA TRBV4-1 CASSQVSDRYMNTEAFF TGCGCCAGCAGCCAAGTGAGCGACAGATACATGAACACTGAAGCTTTCTTT